This T cell receptor beta chain was captured in a study of T cell responses to AZD1222 COVID-19 vaccine. V shed 4 bases and J shed 4 bases, with 11 bases lying between them. This CDR3 contains 13 residues. CDR1 and CDR2 (germline): SGHDT, YYEEEE. The protocol was immunoSEQ multiplex PCR, while the TCRdb copy is restricted to in-frame clones and leaves out a portion. The table lists approximately 200,000 clones, about 94% of them singletons. The clonotype originates from an adult who received the AZD1222 COVID-19 vaccine. The sample consisted of peripheral blood, taken 28 days after the second AZD1222 dose. This chain links TRBV5-6 with TRBJ1-1; unclear D gene. The CDR3 DNA is TGTGCCAGCAGCAACGGACGTCTCACTGAAGCTTTCTTT. It specifies CASSNGRLTEAFF.